The rows below give T cell receptor beta chains drawn from one sample of a study of identical twins. TCRdb re-called the 5' RACE reads with MiXCR, one entry per CDR3 protein. Here the sample spans around 280,000 distinct CDR3 sequences, about 8.1% being singletons. These records were also assigned to another study, of yellow fever vaccine responses in identical twins.

Sequenced material: memory (CD45RO+) T cells sorted from blood. These receptors were collected from a woman between 18 and 30 years old in good health. The conserved cysteine and the conserved F or W are not part of the CDR3 here. Fields, in order: J gene, V gene, CDR3 length, CDR3 protein.

J: TRBJ2-7
V: TRBV4-1
length: 15
CDR3: ASSQLAGSQGASEQY

J: TRBJ1-2
V: TRBV7-9
length: 13
CDR3: ASVDAKGGLYGYT

J: TRBJ2-5
V: TRBV20-1
length: 13
CDR3: SAREGRGGRETQY

J: TRBJ2-1
V: TRBV7-2
length: 14
CDR3: ASSLPGLVAHNEQF

J: TRBJ1-2
V: TRBV3-1
length: 12
CDR3: ASTNHQGAGGYT

J: TRBJ2-7
V: TRBV24-1
length: 10
CDR3: ATSPQGYEQY

J: TRBJ1-2
V: TRBV12-3/TRBV12-4
length: 12
CDR3: ASSLAQADYGYT

J: TRBJ1-4
V: TRBV28
length: 15
CDR3: ASSLSSTRVVDEKLF

J: TRBJ2-3
V: TRBV27
length: 14
CDR3: ASSPWGGGTTDTQY

J: TRBJ2-7
V: TRBV4-2
length: 13
CDR3: ASSQIQGGVYEQY

J: TRBJ2-3
V: TRBV12-3/TRBV12-4
length: 13
CDR3: ASTQGAGYTDTQY

J: TRBJ2-7
V: TRBV28
length: 8
CDR3: ASRSYEQY

J: TRBJ2-7
V: TRBV7-6
length: 9
CDR3: ASSLGGPWD

J: TRBJ2-3
V: TRBV5-1
length: 12
CDR3: ASRTGTTVEFEY

J: TRBJ2-7
V: TRBV12-3/TRBV12-4
length: 13
CDR3: ASSLSGHQSYEQY

J: TRBJ2-3
V: TRBV18
length: 14
CDR3: ASSPFATSSTDTQY

J: TRBJ2-1
V: TRBV27
length: 13
CDR3: ASSAQGDSYNEQF

J: TRBJ2-1
V: TRBV12-3/TRBV12-4
length: 12
CDR3: ASSLRGVHNEQF

J: TRBJ2-3
V: TRBV10-3
length: 13
CDR3: AIKKTDSRTDTQY

J: TRBJ2-5
V: TRBV5-1
length: 14
CDR3: ASSPPPQGYQETQY

J: TRBJ2-1
V: TRBV7-6
length: 14
CDR3: ASSFDRDSSYNEQF

J: TRBJ1-1
V: TRBV5-4
length: 14
CDR3: ASSWTGFVSPTEAF

J: TRBJ2-7
V: TRBV19
length: 11
CDR3: ASSGQASYEQY

J: TRBJ2-1
V: TRBV11-2
length: 15
CDR3: ASSLGLAGVVYNEQF

J: TRBJ2-6
V: TRBV2
length: 17
CDR3: ASSEAGYWGNSGANVLT

J: TRBJ1-5
V: TRBV12-3/TRBV12-4
length: 12
CDR3: ASSLASGNQPQH

J: TRBJ1-2
V: TRBV12-3/TRBV12-4
length: 14
CDR3: ASSPTIGQGLYGYT

J: TRBJ2-2
V: TRBV7-7
length: 13
CDR3: ASSPSTTNTGELF

J: TRBJ2-5
V: TRBV5-1
length: 13
CDR3: ASSGRSGIEETQY

J: TRBJ2-2
V: TRBV11-2
length: 13
CDR3: ASSTASGGTGELF

J: TRBJ1-1
V: TRBV20-1
length: 16
CDR3: SARAGSRDRGPGTEAF

J: TRBJ2-7
V: TRBV20-1
length: 13
CDR3: SAREGFTGPNEQY

J: TRBJ2-2
V: TRBV7-9
length: 14
CDR3: ASSLVGRVNTGELF

J: TRBJ1-5
V: TRBV12-3/TRBV12-4
length: 13
CDR3: ASSRTGASNQPQH

J: TRBJ1-1
V: TRBV7-8
length: 16
CDR3: ASSLVWTGGLQNTEAF

J: TRBJ2-1
V: TRBV11-2
length: 13
CDR3: ASSLLTGGNNEQF

J: TRBJ1-3
V: TRBV20-1
length: 11
CDR3: SAFQGTGNTIY

J: TRBJ2-1
V: TRBV11-2
length: 13
CDR3: TSSLGAGGLYEQF

J: TRBJ2-7
V: TRBV5-5
length: 16
CDR3: ASSLGFRRITGSYEQY

J: TRBJ1-6
V: TRBV28
length: 13
CDR3: ASSSVAGANSPLH

J: TRBJ2-7
V: TRBV10-3
length: 12
CDR3: AISSGGGTYEQY